This is a list of T cell receptor beta chains from one sample in a study of shared clonotypes between healthy human individuals. Generated by immunoSEQ multiplex PCR, the TCRdb table keeps only in-frame clones and is missing some. The sample has a few million clones, 80% to 95% seen once. What was sequenced was naive CD4+ T cells from PBMCs. These receptors originate from a man aged 18 to 35 in good health. Some clones in this sample may be carry-over from other donors' samples. Both conserved end residues are part of each CDR3. Fields, in order: D gene, CDR3 length, clone size, J gene, V gene, CDR3 protein, CDR3 DNA. The D gene is left open where the match is weak. Size is omitted from some rows. Given values are once, few, many or a class for expanded clones.

d_gene: TRBD1; len: 13; abundance: -; j_gene: TRBJ1-5; v_gene: TRBV6-1; CDR3aa: CASLGQPNQPQHF; CDR3nt: TGTGCCAGCTTGGGACAGCCCAATCAGCCCCAGCATTTT
d_gene: -; len: 13; abundance: once; j_gene: TRBJ2-7; v_gene: TRBV5-1; CDR3aa: CASSLGWSYEQYF; CDR3nt: TGCGCCAGCAGCCTGGGCTGGTCCTACGAGCAGTACTTC
d_gene: TRBD2; len: 15; abundance: -; j_gene: TRBJ2-1; v_gene: TRBV6-5; CDR3aa: CASSYRPAGYNEQFF; CDR3nt: TGTGCCAGCAGTTACCGTCCAGCGGGATACAATGAGCAGTTCTTC
d_gene: TRBD1; len: 14; abundance: -; j_gene: TRBJ1-2; v_gene: TRBV9; CDR3aa: CASSVGQGADGYTF; CDR3nt: TGTGCCAGCAGCGTTGGACAGGGGGCGGATGGCTACACCTTC
d_gene: TRBD1; len: 12; abundance: -; j_gene: TRBJ2-1; v_gene: TRBV29-1; CDR3aa: CSEQQGWNEQFF; CDR3nt: TGCAGCGAACAACAGGGGTGGAATGAGCAGTTCTTC
d_gene: TRBD2; len: 19; abundance: -; j_gene: TRBJ2-3; v_gene: TRBV5-1; CDR3aa: CASSLVGLLAGGSADTQYF; CDR3nt: TGCGCCAGCAGCTTGGTCGGTCTTCTAGCGGGAGGTTCTGCAGATACGCAGTATTTT
d_gene: -; len: 11; abundance: -; j_gene: TRBJ2-7; v_gene: TRBV6-6; CDR3aa: CASSSFSEQYF; CDR3nt: TGTGCCAGCAGTTCCTTCAGCGAGCAGTACTTC
d_gene: -; len: 15; abundance: -; j_gene: TRBJ1-1; v_gene: TRBV11-1; CDR3aa: CASRGPERSRTEAFF; CDR3nt: TGTGCCAGCAGAGGACCCGAACGGAGTCGCACTGAAGCTTTCTTT
d_gene: -; len: 15; abundance: -; j_gene: TRBJ2-1; v_gene: TRBV7-3; CDR3aa: CASSLIRVPSGEQFF; CDR3nt: TGTGCCAGCAGCTTAATTCGGGTCCCAAGCGGTGAGCAGTTCTTC
d_gene: TRBD1; len: 15; abundance: once; j_gene: TRBJ2-3; v_gene: TRBV9; CDR3aa: CASSPGQGRTDTQYF; CDR3nt: TGTGCCAGCAGCCCGGGACAGGGGCGGACAGATACGCAGTATTTT
d_gene: TRBD2; len: 14; abundance: -; j_gene: TRBJ2-1; v_gene: TRBV19; CDR3aa: CASSMGGSYNEQFF; CDR3nt: TGTGCCAGCAGTATGGGGGGGTCCTACAATGAGCAGTTCTTC
d_gene: -; len: 15; abundance: -; j_gene: TRBJ2-3; v_gene: TRBV6-6; CDR3aa: CASSQDTQGTDTQYF; CDR3nt: TGTGCCAGCAGTCAGGACACCCAGGGGACAGATACGCAGTATTTT
d_gene: TRBD1; len: 14; abundance: -; j_gene: TRBJ2-5; v_gene: TRBV18; CDR3aa: CASSRDRGPETQYF; CDR3nt: TGTGCCAGCTCACGGGACAGGGGGCCCGAGACCCAGTACTTC
d_gene: -; len: 14; abundance: -; j_gene: TRBJ1-1; v_gene: TRBV18; CDR3aa: CASSPRGSAAEAFF; CDR3nt: TGTGCCAGCTCACCACGGGGCAGTGCGGCTGAAGCTTTCTTT
d_gene: -; len: 16; abundance: -; j_gene: TRBJ2-6; v_gene: TRBV28; CDR3aa: CASSLRSFSGANVLTF; CDR3nt: TGTGCCAGCAGTTTACGGAGTTTCTCTGGGGCCAACGTCCTGACTTTC
d_gene: TRBD2; len: 16; abundance: -; j_gene: TRBJ2-5; v_gene: TRBV5-5; CDR3aa: CASSLGTSGSLETQYF; CDR3nt: TGTGCCAGCAGCCTAGGGACTAGCGGGAGTCTGGAGACCCAGTACTTC
d_gene: TRBD1; len: 16; abundance: -; j_gene: TRBJ1-5; v_gene: TRBV19; CDR3aa: CASSIWGQGDNQPQHF; CDR3nt: TGTGCCAGTAGTATTTGGGGACAGGGTGACAATCAGCCCCAGCATTTT
d_gene: -; len: 13; abundance: -; j_gene: TRBJ2-1; v_gene: TRBV11-3; CDR3aa: CASSFASGNEQFF; CDR3nt: TGTGCCAGCAGCTTCGCCTCTGGGAATGAGCAGTTCTTC
d_gene: TRBD2; len: 16; abundance: -; j_gene: TRBJ2-7; v_gene: TRBV19; CDR3aa: CASNPTGGMTVYEQYF; CDR3nt: TGTGCCAGTAACCCGACGGGGGGGATGACCGTCTACGAGCAGTACTTC
d_gene: TRBD2; len: 18; abundance: -; j_gene: TRBJ2-3; v_gene: TRBV7-2; CDR3aa: CASSSPSGTSGGTDTQYF; CDR3nt: TGTGCCAGCAGCTCCCCCTCCGGGACTAGCGGTGGGACAGATACGCAGTATTTT
d_gene: TRBD1; len: 15; abundance: -; j_gene: TRBJ2-7; v_gene: TRBV27; CDR3aa: CASSSWTGGLYEQYF; CDR3nt: TGTGCCAGCAGTTCCTGGACAGGGGGCTTATACGAGCAGTACTTC
d_gene: TRBD2; len: 14; abundance: -; j_gene: TRBJ2-7; v_gene: TRBV29-1; CDR3aa: CSVESLLLAGKQYF; CDR3nt: TGCAGCGTTGAATCCTTGTTACTAGCGGGAAAGCAGTACTTC
d_gene: -; len: 15; abundance: -; j_gene: TRBJ2-7; v_gene: TRBV6-5; CDR3aa: CASSYWDSVTYEQYF; CDR3nt: TGTGCCAGCAGTTACTGGGACTCCGTAACCTACGAGCAGTACTTC
d_gene: -; len: 13; abundance: -; j_gene: TRBJ2-5; v_gene: TRBV5-1; CDR3aa: CASSKTVEETQYF; CDR3nt: TGCGCCAGCAGTAAGACTGTGGAAGAGACCCAGTACTTC
d_gene: -; len: 19; abundance: -; j_gene: TRBJ1-2; v_gene: TRBV7-3; CDR3aa: CASSLKSLADGREGYGYTF; CDR3nt: TGTGCCAGCAGCTTAAAATCGCTAGCGGACGGAAGAGAGGGCTATGGCTACACCTTC
d_gene: TRBD2; len: 15; abundance: -; j_gene: TRBJ2-1; v_gene: TRBV12-5; CDR3aa: CASGLRLADYNEQFF; CDR3nt: TGTGCTAGTGGTTTGCGACTAGCGGACTACAATGAGCAGTTCTTC
d_gene: TRBD1; len: 15; abundance: -; j_gene: TRBJ2-7; v_gene: TRBV19; CDR3aa: CASSIARDRGYEQYF; CDR3nt: TGTGCCAGTAGTATAGCTCGGGACAGGGGTTACGAGCAGTACTTC
d_gene: -; len: 12; abundance: few; j_gene: TRBJ1-2; v_gene: TRBV28; CDR3aa: CASSLAVYGYTF; CDR3nt: TGTGCCAGCAGTTTAGCGGTATATGGCTACACCTTC
d_gene: -; len: 13; abundance: once; j_gene: TRBJ1-2; v_gene: TRBV5-1; CDR3aa: CASSLGGDGGYTF; CDR3nt: TGCGCCAGCAGCTTGGGAGGGGACGGGGGCTACACCTTC
d_gene: TRBD2; len: 16; abundance: -; j_gene: TRBJ2-5; v_gene: TRBV7-3; CDR3aa: CASSPLAGGPSATQYF; CDR3nt: TGTGCCAGCAGCCCGCTAGCGGGAGGGCCTTCTGCGACCCAGTACTTC
d_gene: TRBD2; len: 15; abundance: -; j_gene: TRBJ2-5; v_gene: TRBV5-1; CDR3aa: CASSLSGGRKETQYF; CDR3nt: TGCGCCAGCAGCTTGTCGGGCGGGAGAAAAGAGACCCAGTACTTC
d_gene: -; len: 14; abundance: -; j_gene: TRBJ2-2; v_gene: TRBV14; CDR3aa: CASSQAWISGELFF; CDR3nt: TGTGCCAGCAGCCAAGCCTGGATCTCCGGGGAGCTGTTTTTT
d_gene: -; len: 11; abundance: -; j_gene: TRBJ2-1; v_gene: TRBV20-1; CDR3aa: CSARDSLSQFF; CDR3nt: TGCAGTGCTAGAGATTCCCTATCTCAGTTCTTC
d_gene: -; len: 14; abundance: -; j_gene: TRBJ1-2; v_gene: TRBV7-8; CDR3aa: CASSLAFKEYGYTF; CDR3nt: TGTGCCAGCAGCTTAGCTTTTAAAGAATATGGCTACACCTTC
d_gene: -; len: 16; abundance: -; j_gene: TRBJ2-3; v_gene: TRBV28; CDR3aa: CASSLRGFGMADTQYF; CDR3nt: TGTGCCAGCAGTTTACGGGGATTCGGGATGGCAGATACGCAGTATTTT
d_gene: TRBD2; len: 16; abundance: -; j_gene: TRBJ2-1; v_gene: TRBV6-5; CDR3aa: CASSYEGGGSYNEQFF; CDR3nt: TGTGCCAGCAGTTACGAGGGCGGGGGATCTTACAATGAGCAGTTCTTC
d_gene: -; len: 11; abundance: -; j_gene: TRBJ1-4; v_gene: TRBV29-1; CDR3aa: CSVVEGEKLFF; CDR3nt: TGCAGCGTAGTAGAAGGGGAAAAACTGTTTTTT
d_gene: -; len: 16; abundance: -; j_gene: TRBJ2-2; v_gene: TRBV5-1; CDR3aa: CASTKPEQGNTGELFF; CDR3nt: TGCGCCAGCACTAAACCTGAACAGGGTAACACCGGGGAGCTGTTTTTT
d_gene: TRBD1; len: 16; abundance: -; j_gene: TRBJ2-7; v_gene: TRBV18; CDR3aa: CASSPARTGYFYEQYF; CDR3nt: TGTGCCAGCTCACCGGCCCGGACAGGGTATTTCTACGAGCAGTACTTC
d_gene: TRBD1; len: 16; abundance: -; j_gene: TRBJ2-4; v_gene: TRBV28; CDR3aa: CASSSVLSGQGNIQYF; CDR3nt: TGTGCCAGCAGTTCGGTACTCTCGGGACAGGGGAACATTCAGTACTTC